Shown below are 25 T cell receptor beta chains from a single sample sequenced in a study of shared clonotypes between healthy human individuals. Assay: immunoSEQ multiplex PCR; the TCRdb copy retains only in-frame clones and omits some. The sample lists hundreds of thousands of clones; roughly 72% were seen once. Input material: memory CD4+ T cells sorted from blood. Documented subset: CD45RA-negative fraction. Source of these receptors: a woman aged 25 to 39 in good health.

J is TRBJ2-3 and V is TRBV6-1; D may be TRBD2 (5 bases). CDR1 MNHNS and CDR2 SASEGT come from the germline V gene. This CDR3 has 15 amino acids. The V end lost 0 bases, the J end lost 5 bases, and 12 bases lay between the germline ends. CDR3 DNA: TGTGCCAGCAGTGAAGCCGGGAATCGGGTAGATACGCAGTATTTT. Translated: CASSEAGNRVDTQYF.

The chain has TRBV2 and TRBJ2-3; TRBD2 aligns across 9 bases. V was pared by 3 bases and J by 2 bases, with 3 bases of the junction left unmatched. This CDR3 has 15 residues. Germline V gene sequence: CDR1 SNHLY, CDR2 FYNNEI. The CDR3 bases are TGTGCCAGCAGTGAGGTAGCGGGAGTCACAGATACGCAGTATTTT. Translated, it gives CASSEVAGVTDTQYF.

This clone has only one observation. The genes are TRBV27 and TRBJ2-7; unclear D gene. V lost 5 bases and J lost 1, with 18 bases in between. CDR1 is MNHEY, CDR2 SMNVEV, per germline (reference sequence). This CDR3 region has 16 residues. CDR3 residues: CASSTKSSPKSYEQYF. The DNA for the CDR3 is TGTGCCAGCAGTACAAAGAGTTCTCCAAAGTCCTACGAGCAGTACTTC.

This chain uses TRBV7-8 with TRBJ1-5; D remains unclear. The CDR3 has 14 amino acids. CDR1 SGHVS and CDR2 FQNEAQ come from the germline V gene. The V gene lost 1 base and the J gene lost 0 bases, with 4 bases spanning the gap. This CDR3 is CASSLDDSNQPQHF. CDR3 nucleotide sequence: TGTGCCAGCAGCTTAGACGATAGCAATCAGCCCCAGCATTTT.

This rearrangement joins TRBV6-1 to TRBJ2-1, with 9 positions matching TRBD2. The CDR3 extends over 14 amino acids. Germline CDR1 is MNHNS and CDR2 is SASEGT. The DNA for the CDR3 is TGTGCGAGCCGGGGGCGGGAGGGCCGGAATGAGCAGTTCTTC. Its protein product is CASRGREGRNEQFF.

The genes are TRBV2 and TRBJ2-2, with 8 nucleotides matching TRBD1. CDR3 size: 15 residues. CDR1 is SNHLY and CDR2 is FYNNEI in the germline V gene. V lost 3 bases and J lost 5; bases outside the gene matches: 5. The CDR3 sequence: CASSERQGRTGELFF. CDR3 nucleotides: TGTGCCAGCAGTGAGAGACAGGGGAGGACCGGGGAGCTGTTTTTT. Based on the CDR3 plus reference TRBV2 and TRBJ2-2, the full variable domain is EPEVTQTPSHQVTQMGQEVILRCVPISNHLYFYWYRQILGQKVEFLVSFYNNEISEKSEIFDDQFSVERPDGSNFTLKIRSTKLEDSAMYFCASSERQGRTGELFFGEGSRLTVL.

Only a few counts were recorded for this clone. This chain uses TRBV2 with TRBJ2-1; 10 nucleotides align to TRBD2. The CDR3 has 16 residues. The V segment lost 6 bases and the J segment 10 bases; nucleotides outside the gene matches: 15. Germline values: CDR1 SNHLY, CDR2 FYNNEI. The CDR3, as DNA: TGTGCCAGCAGGCTCCGGACTAGCGGACGCCCCCCGGAGCAGTTCTTC. This codes for CASRLRTSGRPPEQFF. Supplemented by reference TRBV2 and TRBJ2-1, the full variable domain reads EPEVTQTPSHQVTQMGQEVILRCVPISNHLYFYWYRQILGQKVEFLVSFYNNEISEKSEIFDDQFSVERPDGSNFTLKIRSTKLEDSAMYFCASRLRTSGRPPEQFFGPGTRLTVL.

V gene TRBV7-2 combines with J gene TRBJ2-7; D uncertain. The CDR3 loop spans 16 amino acids. CDR1 and CDR2 from the germline V gene are SGHTA and FQGNSA. V gave up 1 base and J gave up 1 base, with 14 bases separating them. The CDR3 sequence: CASSLVGGIGSYEQYF. The CDR3 DNA follows: TGTGCCAGCAGCTTAGTGGGCGGAATAGGGTCCTACGAGCAGTACTTC.

Notes on this clone: Distinct nucleotide sequences in the sample also encode this CDR3. The chain has TRBV5-1 and TRBJ1-5, with 8 bases aligning to TRBD1. Losses at the gene ends were 4 bases for V and 7 bases for J; bases not matched to a gene: 4. Germline V gene data show CDR1 as SGHRS and CDR2 as YFSETQ. The CDR3 runs 13 residues. As DNA, the CDR3 is TGCGCCAGCAGCGCAGGGGGCGGGCAGCCCCAGCATTTT. Amino acid sequence: CASSAGGGQPQHF.

This rearrangement joins TRBV7-6 to TRBJ1-3; D not certain. Looked up from germline, CDR1 is SGHVS and CDR2 is FNYEAQ. Trimming pared 5 bases from V and 1 base from J, leaving 9 bases between. This CDR3 contains 14 residues. CDR3 in amino acids: CASSPQPSGNTIYF. Written as DNA, the CDR3 is TGTGCCAGCAGCCCCCAACCGTCTGGAAACACCATATATTTT.

Remarks on this clone: At the DNA level, this CDR3 is encoded by other sequences in the same sample as well. V usage is TRBV5-1 and J usage is TRBJ2-3; the D gene could be TRBD1 or TRBD2 (5 bases each). The V gene's germline CDR1 is SGHRS and CDR2 YFSETQ. The CDR3 has 14 amino acids. Trimming shortened V by 4 bases and J by 2 bases, and 11 bases separated the two germline ends. Here the CDR3 reads CASSPGTLTDTQYF. CDR3 in DNA: TGCGCCAGCAGCCCCGGGACCCTCACAGATACGCAGTATTTT.

This clone was found a few times. This chain connects TRBV12-1 to TRBJ2-5. TRBV12-1 is listed as a pseudogene. The CDR3 spans 17 residues. The CDR3 region is CASSSAGAAERGETQYF. CDR3 coding DNA: TGTGCCAGCAGCTCCGCCGGGGCAGCGGAGAGGGGAGAGACCCAGTACTTC.

The V and J genes are TRBV5-1 and TRBJ2-4; D gene unclear. The CDR3 has 13 residues. CDR1 is SGHRS, CDR2 YFSETQ, per germline. The ends were cut back, 4 bases at V and 5 bases at J, with 10 bases in the middle. The DNA of the CDR3 is TGCGCCAGCAGCCCCGGGTCTGAAAACATTCAGTACTTC. It encodes CASSPGSENIQYF.

The chain joins TRBV4-1 to TRBJ1-4; D not certain. Trimming pared 1 base from V and 6 bases from J, leaving 15 bases between. CDR3 size: 16 residues. The germline V gene has CDR1 MGHRA and CDR2 YSYEKL. DNA for the CDR3: TGCGCCAGCAGCCAAGTGAGGAGAGGGTCGGATGAAAAACTGTTTTTT. Its translation is CASSQVRRGSDEKLFF.

The genes are TRBV5-1 and TRBJ1-1, with 9 bases identical to TRBD1. The CDR3 length is 15 residues. The junction had 3 bases not matched to a gene; V was cut back by 2 bases and J by 1 base. CDR1 and CDR2 from the germline V gene are SGHRS and YFSETQ. The CDR3 here is CASSLWTGANTEAFF. The CDR3 DNA follows: TGCGCCAGCAGCTTATGGACAGGGGCGAACACTGAAGCTTTCTTT. Full variable domain (remainder filled in from reference TRBV5-1 and TRBJ1-1): KAGVTQTPRYLIKTRGQQVTLSCSPISGHRSVSWYQQTPGQGLQFLFEYFSETQRNKGNFPGRFSGRQFSNSRSEMNVSTLELGDSALYLCASSLWTGANTEAFFGQGTRLTVV.

The chain employs TRBV14 and TRBJ2-1, with a possible D match to TRBD2 (6 bases). There are 13 residues in the CDR3. V shed 4 bases and J shed 4 bases, with 8 bases lying between them. The germline V gene has CDR1 SGHDN and CDR2 FVKESK. The CDR3 region has the DNA TGTGCCAGCAGCCGGGACTTATACAATGAGCAGTTCTTC. This translates into CASSRDLYNEQFF. Full variable domain (missing parts from reference TRBV14 and TRBJ2-1): EAGVTQFPSHSVIEKGQTVTLRCDPISGHDNLYWYRRVMGKEIKFLLHFVKESKQDESGMPNNRFLAERTGGTYSTLKVQPAELEDSGVYFCASSRDLYNEQFFGPGTRLTVL.

V is TRBV2 and J is TRBJ1-5; D is undetermined. In germline, CDR1 is SNHLY, CDR2 FYNNEI. V lost 4 bases and J 1 base, leaving 11 bases between the germline ends. CDR3 length: 15 residues. The CDR3 nucleotides read TGTGCCAGCAGTGGGGGATTGTTGAGCAATCAGCCCCAGCATTTT. Its protein product is CASSGGLLSNQPQHF.

This chain links TRBV5-1 with TRBJ2-2; 10 bases line up with TRBD1. The V gene's germline CDR1 is SGHRS and CDR2 YFSETQ. The CDR3 length is 16 residues. J lost 7 bases, V lost 7 bases, and 13 bases had no gene match. DNA for the CDR3: TGCGCCAGCGCCTTACTTGGACAGGGGGTCGGCGGGGAGCTGTTTTTT. It encodes CASALLGQGVGGELFF.

The rearrangement joins TRBV29-1 to TRBJ1-1; D remains unclear. This CDR3 has 11 amino acids. V lost 4 bases, J lost 8 bases, and 11 bases lay in between. In germline, CDR1 is SQVTM, CDR2 ANQGSEA. The DNA of the CDR3 is TGCAGCGTTGGCCGCGGACGCGAAGCTTTCTTT. Translated, it gives CSVGRGREAFF.

This clone was counted a few times. CDR3 sequence (DNA): TGTGCCAGCAGTTACCGTGCTACAGGGAATGAAAAACTGTTTTTT. It specifies CASSYRATGNEKLFF. The chain links TRBV6-5 to TRBJ1-4; D is perhaps TRBD1 (6 bases). The germline gives CDR1 MNHEY, CDR2 SVGAGI. This CDR3 comprises 15 residues. Trimming took 2 bases from V and 5 from J, leaving 12 bases between them.

This clone was observed once. The DNA of the CDR3 is TGTGCCAGCAGCTTAGGGAGTGGGCCAGTGGGGAGGGGCTACACCTTC. It yields the protein CASSLGSGPVGRGYTF. The rearrangement uses TRBV11-2 and TRBJ1-2; D not resolved. The V end lost 1 base, the J end lost 8 bases, and 20 bases lay between the germline ends. The CDR3 loop spans 16 amino acids. In germline, CDR1 is SGHAT, CDR2 FQNNGV.

The rearrangement links TRBV5-1 to TRBJ2-7; D perhaps matches TRBD2 (5 bases). The CDR3 is made up of 16 amino acids. Germline V gene sequence: CDR1 SGHRS, CDR2 YFSETQ. V was shortened by 0 bases and J by 4 bases, with 17 bases between the two germline ends. CDR3 loop: CASSLGGLAVGYEQYF. CDR3 bases: TGCGCCAGCAGCTTGGGAGGGCTAGCCGTGGGTTACGAGCAGTACTTC.

This chain links TRBV5-1 with TRBJ2-2, with 8 bases fitting TRBD2. The V gene's germline CDR1 is SGHRS and CDR2 YFSETQ. Unmatched junction bases numbered 10, after V lost 0 bases and J lost 0 bases. This CDR3 comprises 19 residues. Here the CDR3 DNA reads TGCGCCAGCAGCTTGGCCCGGGGTAGCGGGGCACCGAACACCGGGGAGCTGTTTTTT. Its protein is CASSLARGSGAPNTGELFF.

Worth noting for this clone: Other DNA sequences of this sample code for an identical CDR3. The chain links TRBV11-2 to TRBJ1-1; D is undetermined. This CDR3 is 13 amino acids long. Trimming stripped 1 base from V and 3 bases from J, with 6 bases between. CDR1 and CDR2 (germline): SGHAT, FQNNGV. This chain's CDR3 is CASSLVRDTEAFF. CDR3 nucleotide sequence: TGTGCCAGCAGCTTAGTTCGTGACACTGAAGCTTTCTTT.

This clone was recorded a few times. V usage is TRBV10-2 and J usage is TRBJ2-7; 8 nucleotides agree with TRBD1. The CDR3 runs 13 residues. The ends lost 10 bases at V and 2 bases at J; junction bases unmatched: 7. CDR1 WSHSY and CDR2 SAAADI come from the germline V gene. CDR3 nucleotides: TGCGCCACCGTGACAGGGGAGACCTACGAGCAGTACTTC. Encoded protein: CATVTGETYEQYF.